The rows below give T cell receptor beta chains drawn from one sample of a study of cytomegalovirus exposure and HLA in healthy donors. Sequenced by immunoSEQ multiplex PCR; TCRdb stores in-frame clones only, minus some. The data contain 100,000 to 150,000 clones, 90% to 96% of them singletons. Sequenced input: PBMCs. The receptor source for this set is a young man in good health and CMV-seronegative. Each CDR3 is given with its conserved first and last residue. The D gene is left open where the match is weak. Rows may omit the clone size; those that give it use once, few, many or a size class.

j_call clone_size v_call d_call cdr3_aa cdr3_nt
TRBJ1-5 NA TRBV29-1 NA CSVEEGGSGNQPQHF TGCAGCGTTGAAGAGGGGGGGTCGGGCAATCAGCCCCAGCATTTT
TRBJ2-2 NA TRBV7-2 NA CASSLPTMTGELFF TGTGCCAGCAGCCTCCCGACAATGACCGGGGAGCTGTTTTTT
TRBJ2-3 NA TRBV6-5 NA CASRPRGSTDTQYF TGTGCCAGCAGACCCCGCGGGAGCACAGATACGCAGTATTTT
TRBJ2-1 NA TRBV19 TRBD2 CASSIASGRHNEQFF TGTGCCAGTAGTATAGCTAGCGGGAGACACAATGAGCAGTTCTTC
TRBJ2-5 NA TRBV7-2 TRBD1 CASSADRGLETQYF TGTGCCAGCAGCGCGGACAGGGGGCTAGAGACCCAGTACTTC
TRBJ1-2 NA TRBV7-9 NA CASSSDIGYGYTF TGTGCCAGCAGCTCCGACATTGGGTATGGCTACACCTTC
TRBJ2-3 NA TRBV9 TRBD2 CASSVVGLAGFETDTQYF TGTGCCAGCAGCGTAGTGGGACTAGCGGGCTTTGAGACAGATACGCAGTATTTT
TRBJ2-5 NA TRBV28 NA CASSLPLGRSGETQYF TGTGCCAGCAGTTTACCCCTAGGGCGGAGCGGAGAGACCCAGTACTTC
TRBJ2-7 once TRBV27 TRBD2 CASSLSGGRPNYEQYF TGTGCCAGCAGTTTATCCGGGGGGAGGCCCAACTACGAGCAGTACTTC
TRBJ2-1 NA TRBV6-4 TRBD2 CASSDSGTSGGPPYNEQFF TGTGCCAGCAGCGACTCCGGGACTAGCGGGGGCCCGCCCTACAATGAGCAGTTCTTC
TRBJ2-1 NA TRBV7-2 NA CASSLGGGYEQFF TGTGCCAGCAGCTTAGGCGGCGGCTATGAGCAGTTCTTC
TRBJ1-4 NA TRBV7-3 TRBD1 CARPPGTGAEKLFF TGTGCCAGGCCCCCGGGGACAGGGGCTGAAAAACTGTTTTTT
TRBJ2-5 NA TRBV19 TRBD2 CASSTSGLADAQTQYF TGTGCCAGTAGTACCTCGGGACTAGCGGACGCACAGACCCAGTACTTC
TRBJ2-1 NA TRBV27 NA CASSLFSSYNEQFF TGTGCCAGCAGTTTATTCAGTTCCTACAATGAGCAGTTCTTC
TRBJ2-7 NA TRBV6-6 TRBD1 CASSYSRQGGSYEQYF TGTGCCAGCAGTTACTCGAGACAGGGGGGATCCTACGAGCAGTACTTC
TRBJ1-5 NA TRBV7-8 NA CASSLGLTVKINQPQHF TGTGCCAGCAGCTTAGGTCTGACAGTAAAGATCAATCAGCCCCAGCATTTT
TRBJ1-1 NA TRBV28 NA CASLQQGRPFF TGTGCCAGCTTACAACAGGGAAGGCCTTTCTTT
TRBJ1-1 NA TRBV4-1 NA CASSHPPGGAGPNTEAFF TGCGCCAGCAGCCACCCCCCCGGCGGGGCAGGCCCGAACACTGAAGCTTTCTTT
TRBJ1-5 NA TRBV28 NA CASSLGGAGNQPQHF TGTGCCAGCAGTTTAGGGGGCGCGGGCAATCAGCCCCAGCATTTT
TRBJ2-2 once TRBV6-5 NA CASSIKNTGELFF TGTGCCAGCAGTATTAAGAACACCGGGGAGCTGTTTTTT
TRBJ1-5 NA TRBV2 NA CASSSTENSNQPQHF TGTGCCAGCAGTTCGACAGAGAATAGCAATCAGCCCCAGCATTTT
TRBJ2-7 NA TRBV6-1 NA CASSPPRSGSYEQYF TGTGCCAGCAGTCCCCCCCGGTCGGGATCCTACGAGCAGTACTTC
TRBJ2-3 NA TRBV5-4 NA CASSLDMGATDTQYF TGTGCCAGCAGCTTGGATATGGGAGCGACAGATACGCAGTATTTT
TRBJ2-3 NA TRBV5-4 NA CASSRGDTQYF TGTGCCAGCAGCCGAGGAGATACGCAGTATTTT
TRBJ2-2 NA TRBV19 NA CASSITDYTGELFF TGTGCCAGTAGTATAACGGACTACACCGGGGAGCTGTTTTTT
TRBJ2-5 NA TRBV5-1 TRBD2 CASSSLAGGFQETQYF TGCGCCAGCAGCTCTCTAGCGGGAGGTTTCCAAGAGACCCAGTACTTC
TRBJ2-3 NA TRBV7-3 NA CASSRGLAGTDTQYF TGTGCCAGCAGCCGCGGGTTAGCGGGCACAGATACGCAGTATTTT
TRBJ2-2 once TRBV18 TRBD2 CASSPSGEATGRELFF TGTGCCAGCTCTCCTAGCGGGGAGGCTACCGGAAGGGAGCTGTTTTTT
TRBJ2-7 once TRBV6-5 TRBD1 CASSPRQGHEQYF TGTGCCAGCAGTCCACGACAGGGCCACGAGCAGTACTTC
TRBJ1-5 NA TRBV7-9 NA CASSSQDQPQHF TGTGCCAGCAGCTCCCAGGATCAGCCCCAGCATTTT
TRBJ1-3 once TRBV27 NA CASSTSDSGNTIYF TGTGCCAGCAGTACTTCTGACTCTGGAAACACCATATATTTT
TRBJ1-2 NA TRBV6-5 NA CASSYRVGLAYTF TGTGCCAGCAGTTACCGGGTTGGGTTAGCCTACACCTTC
TRBJ2-7 NA TRBV5-4 NA CASSLAGSGPYEQYF TGTGCCAGCAGCTTGGCCGGGAGCGGCCCCTACGAGCAGTACTTC
TRBJ2-5 NA TRBV5-1 TRBD2 CASSLSSGGQETQYF TGCGCCAGCAGCTTGTCTAGCGGGGGCCAAGAGACCCAGTACTTC
TRBJ2-3 once TRBV19 TRBD2 CARLLAGVSTDTQYF TGTGCCAGGTTATTAGCGGGAGTTTCGACAGATACGCAGTATTTT
TRBJ1-5 NA TRBV4-1 NA CASSQAYRDNQPQHF TGCGCCAGCAGCCAAGCTTACAGGGACAATCAGCCCCAGCATTTT
TRBJ2-2 NA TRBV4-1 NA CASSQVPRRGQDAGELFF TGCGCCAGCAGCCAAGTGCCCCGCAGGGGACAAGATGCCGGGGAGCTGTTTTTT
TRBJ2-7 NA TRBV5-1 TRBD1 CASSLRVTGGHEQYF TGCGCCAGCAGCTTGCGGGTGACAGGGGGCCACGAGCAGTACTTC
TRBJ2-7 NA TRBV5-1 TRBD2 CASSSTSGSRTYEQYF TGCGCCAGCAGCTCGACTAGCGGGAGCAGGACCTACGAGCAGTACTTC
TRBJ2-1 NA TRBV6-5 NA CASSYSGGSGNEQFF TGTGCCAGCAGTTACTCGGGTGGGAGCGGCAATGAGCAGTTCTTC
TRBJ2-2 NA TRBV11-3 TRBD2 CASSLTGLAGGPVTGELFF TGTGCCAGCAGCTTAACGGGACTAGCGGGAGGGCCGGTCACCGGGGAGCTGTTTTTT
TRBJ2-3 NA TRBV2 NA CASSVSGEEGTDTQYF TGTGCCAGCAGTGTTTCCGGGGAGGAGGGTACAGATACGCAGTATTTT
TRBJ2-7 NA TRBV27 TRBD1 CASSLATGDSYEQYF TGTGCCAGCAGTTTAGCGACAGGGGACTCCTACGAGCAGTACTTC
TRBJ1-1 NA TRBV5-4 NA CASSPTANTEAFF TGTGCCAGCAGCCCGACAGCGAACACTGAAGCTTTCTTT
TRBJ2-5 NA TRBV30 NA CAWSEGAGETQYF TGTGCCTGGTCGGAGGGGGCTGGAGAGACCCAGTACTTC
TRBJ2-2 NA TRBV19 TRBD1 CASTTLTGTGELFF TGTGCCAGCACGACGTTGACAGGGACCGGGGAGCTGTTTTTT
TRBJ1-1 few TRBV28 NA CASSPPGGEAFF TGTGCCAGCAGTCCTCCGGGTGGAGAAGCTTTCTTT
TRBJ2-2 NA TRBV19 TRBD2 CASSNLAGGNTGELFF TGTGCCAGTAGTAATCTAGCGGGAGGGAACACCGGGGAGCTGTTTTTT
TRBJ2-1 NA TRBV29-1 TRBD2 CSGAKGTSGKFEFF TGCAGCGGTGCAAAGGGAACTAGCGGTAAATTCGAGTTCTTC